These 24 T cell receptor beta chains were all obtained from the same sample, sequenced in a study of cytomegalovirus exposure and HLA in healthy donors. PCR amplification relied on 60 Vbeta primers (plus 13 Jbeta primers). TCRdb keeps only in-frame clones here, not all; method: immunoSEQ multiplex PCR. The sample comprises about 200,000 clones, roughly 68% of which are singletons, and 1.5% to 2% rests with the top ten. The sequenced sample consisted of PBMCs. All receptors come from a woman in her twenties or thirties in good health and CMV-seronegative.

This chain joins TRBV2 and TRBJ1-3; D is uncertain. The V gene lost 8 bases and the J gene lost 0 bases, with 8 bases spanning the gap. CDR1 SNHLY and CDR2 FYNNEI come from the germline V gene. The CDR3 is 13 residues long. CDR3 loop: CASVRSSGNTIYF. For the CDR3, the DNA is TGTGCCAGCGTAAGGAGCTCTGGAAACACCATATATTTT.

The rearrangement uses TRBV11-2 and TRBJ2-1, with 8 bases identical to TRBD2. Trimming cost V 6 bases and J 0 bases; bases outside gene matches: 1. Germline assignment: CDR1 SGHAT and CDR2 FQNNGV. The CDR3 has 14 amino acids. CDR3 loop: CASRLADSYNEQFF. As DNA, the CDR3 is TGTGCCAGCAGACTAGCGGACTCCTACAATGAGCAGTTCTTC.

The chain employs TRBV6-4 and TRBJ2-1, with 8 nucleotides matching TRBD2. Losses at the gene ends were 0 bases for V and 14 bases for J; bases not matched to a gene: 9. Germline CDR1 reads MRHNA; CDR2 reads SNTAGT. The CDR3 has 14 residues. Written as DNA, the CDR3 is TGTGCCAGCAGTGACTCCCTCGGGGGGGGCAAGAAGTTCTTC. Translated, it gives CASSDSLGGGKKFF.

There are a few counts of this clone. This chain connects TRBV5-5 to TRBJ1-5; D possibly corresponds to TRBD1 (5 bases). The CDR3 has 16 residues. Germline V gene sequence: CDR1 SGHKS, CDR2 YYEKEE (reference sequence). The V end lost 0 bases, the J end lost 0 bases, and 10 bases lay between the germline ends. In nucleotides, the CDR3 is TGTGCCAGCAGCTTGGAGGGGCCACATAGCAATCAGCCCCAGCATTTT. This encodes CASSLEGPHSNQPQHF. Using reference TRBV5-5 and TRBJ1-5 for the parts outside the CDR3, the full variable domain is DAGVTQSPTHLIKTRGQQVTLRCSPISGHKSVSWYQQVLGQGPQFIFQYYEKEERGRGNFPDRFSARQFPNYSSELNVNALLLGDSALYLCASSLEGPHSNQPQHFGDGTRLSIL.

A few counts support this clone. The CDR3 DNA reads TGCGCCAGCAGTGAGACAGGGTCGGGTCCCACAGATACGCAGTATTTT. Translation gives CASSETGSGPTDTQYF. The chain links TRBV10-1 to TRBJ2-3; TRBD1 might be the D (6 bases). Germline V gives CDR1 WNHNN, CDR2 SYGVQD (reference sequence). V was clipped by 2 bases and J by 2 bases, with 14 bases between them. This CDR3 has 16 residues.

The chain uses TRBV18 and TRBJ1-2, with D perhaps matching TRBD1 (5 bases). The CDR3 runs 15 residues. The V gene lost 0 bases and the J gene lost 5 bases, with 13 bases spanning the gap. CDR1 and CDR2 (germline): KGHSH, LQKENI. The CDR3 DNA reads as TGTGCCAGCTCACCACCGGGAGGGGCTGGGTATGGCTACACCTTC. Protein sequence: CASSPPGGAGYGYTF. Supplemented by reference TRBV18 and TRBJ1-2, the full variable domain reads NAGVMQNPRHLVRRRGQEARLRCSPMKGHSHVYWYRQLPEEGLKFMVYLQKENIIDESGMPKERFSAEFPKEGPSILRIQQVVRGDSAAYFCASSPPGGAGYGYTFGSGTRLTVV.

The chain couples TRBV5-1 to TRBJ2-7; D is perhaps TRBD1 (5 bases). The V gene's germline CDR1 is SGHRS and CDR2 YFSETQ. The ends were cut back, 2 bases at V and 0 bases at J, with 9 bases in the middle. The CDR3 runs to 14 residues. The CDR3 spells CASSLGVSSYEQYF. The CDR3 DNA reads as TGCGCCAGCAGCTTAGGGGTAAGCTCCTACGAGCAGTACTTC. Full variable domain (rest looked up from reference TRBV5-1 and TRBJ2-7): KAGVTQTPRYLIKTRGQQVTLSCSPISGHRSVSWYQQTPGQGLQFLFEYFSETQRNKGNFPGRFSGRQFSNSRSEMNVSTLELGDSALYLCASSLGVSSYEQYFGPGTRLTVT.

This chain joins TRBV11-2 and TRBJ2-5; 15 bases align to TRBD2. The J segment lost 4 bases and the V segment lost 5 bases, leaving 2 bases of the junction unmatched. Germline CDR1 reads SGHAT; CDR2 reads FQNNGV. This CDR3 region has 15 residues. The CDR3 region is CASSMGLAGGETQYF. The CDR3 DNA follows: TGTGCCAGCAGCATGGGACTAGCGGGAGGAGAGACCCAGTACTTC.

The chain links TRBV4-1 to TRBJ1-2; 9 bases map to TRBD1. V was pared by 0 bases and J by 4 bases, with 9 bases of the junction left unmatched. This CDR3 region has 17 residues. Germline V gene data show CDR1 as MGHRA and CDR2 as YSYEKL. CDR3 loop: CASSQDRDRDSGYGYTF. The CDR3 nucleotides read TGCGCCAGCAGCCAAGACCGGGACAGGGATTCAGGCTATGGCTACACCTTC.

This chain links TRBV10-3 with TRBJ2-5; maybe TRBD2 (5 bases). The germline gives CDR1 ENHRY, CDR2 SYGVKD. Trimming took off 0 bases at V and 5 bases at J, with 16 bases between the two ends. The CDR3 loop spans 16 amino acids. CDR3 protein: CAISESLGPGKETQYF. As DNA, the CDR3 is TGTGCCATCAGTGAGTCTTTAGGGCCGGGGAAGGAGACCCAGTACTTC.

The chain uses TRBV5-5 and TRBJ2-4; 9 bases agree with TRBD1. Losses at the gene ends were 3 bases for V and 0 bases for J; bases not matched to a gene: 4. Germline lookup yields CDR1 SGHKS and CDR2 YYEKEE (reference sequence). The CDR3 is 16 residues long. CDR3 loop: CASSSGTGIAKNIQYF. CDR3 sequence (DNA): TGTGCCAGCAGCTCTGGGACAGGGATAGCCAAAAACATTCAGTACTTC.

For this clone: A read error is likely, as this CDR3 ends without the conserved phenylalanine or tryptophan. This chain connects TRBV4-3 to TRBJ2-7; D is possibly TRBD1 (6 bases). Germline V gene lookup returns CDR1 LGHNA and CDR2 YSLEER. V lost 1 base and J 4 bases, leaving 8 bases between the germline ends. The CDR3 is made up of 13 amino acids. CDR3 in amino acids: CASSQVRGYEQYL. The CDR3 DNA reads as TGCGCCAGCAGCCAAGTCAGGGGATACGAGCAGTACCTC.

The table lists this clone with a few counts. V usage is TRBV7-9 and J usage is TRBJ1-1; a possible D gene is TRBD1 (5 bases). The V end lost 1 base, the J end lost 5 bases, and 14 bases lay between the germline ends. Germline loops: CDR1 SEHNR, CDR2 FQNEAQ (reference sequence). The CDR3 length is 15 residues. CDR3 in amino acids: CASSLVGGKGTEAFF. As DNA, the CDR3 is TGTGCCAGCAGCTTAGTGGGGGGAAAGGGGACTGAAGCTTTCTTT.

This chain uses TRBV7-9 with TRBJ2-1; D possibly corresponds to TRBD1 (5 bases). Trimming removed 5 bases from V and 8 bases from J, with 25 bases in between. From germline, CDR1 is SEHNR and CDR2 FQNEAQ (reference sequence). This CDR3 is 17 amino acids long. The CDR3 spells CASSLGRSRDYFDEQFF. CDR3 coding DNA: TGTGCCAGCAGCCTAGGACGGTCCAGGGATTATTTTGATGAGCAGTTCTTC.

The chain couples TRBV28 to TRBJ1-2; 7 bases match TRBD1. The length of the CDR3 is 22 residues. With 6 bases clipped from V and 1 base from J, the junction kept 29 bases outside the gene matches. CDR1 is MDHEN and CDR2 is SYDVKM in the germline V gene. CDR3: CASSRVGGRDSSRFLLNYGYTF. For the CDR3, the DNA is TGTGCCAGCAGCAGGGTCGGGGGTCGGGACAGTTCGCGGTTCCTTCTTAACTATGGCTACACCTTC.

J is TRBJ1-2 and V is TRBV7-9; TRBD1 is a possible D gene (5 bases). Trimming removed 5 bases from V and 3 bases from J, with 13 bases in between. The V gene's germline CDR1 is SEHNR and CDR2 FQNEAQ (reference sequence). This CDR3 is built from 14 residues. CDR3 DNA: TGTGCCAGCAGCAGGCGGGACGGGCACTATGGCTACACCTTC. Translated, it gives CASSRRDGHYGYTF.

CDR3 nucleotide sequence: TGTGCCAGCAGTGAAAGTGCTGTCGCAGGGGCAGATACGCAGTATTTT. This gives the protein CASSESAVAGADTQYF. This rearrangement joins TRBV6-1 to TRBJ2-3; possible D gene TRBD1, 6 bases. Trimming took 2 bases from V and 4 from J, leaving 16 bases between them. This CDR3 region has 16 residues. CDR1 is MNHNS and CDR2 is SASEGT in the germline V gene.

V and J are TRBV6-1 and TRBJ2-7; possibly TRBD2 for D (6 bases). Per the germline V gene, CDR1 is MNHNS and CDR2 is SASEGT. Trimming took off 5 bases at V and 6 bases at J, with 20 bases between the two ends. This CDR3 comprises 15 residues. The CDR3 DNA is TGTGCCAGCAGTCCCCTTCTAGCGTTATCCGGCGAGCAGTACTTC. Its protein product is CASSPLLALSGEQYF.

This clone has only one observation. V gene TRBV4-1 combines with J gene TRBJ2-2; no definite D call. The CDR3 covers 14 residues. Germline V gene lookup returns CDR1 MGHRA and CDR2 YSYEKL. V lost 2 bases to trimming and J lost 4 bases, with 8 bases between them. CDR3 in amino acids: CASSQFPGTGELFF. DNA for the CDR3: TGCGCCAGCAGCCAATTTCCGGGCACCGGGGAGCTGTTTTTT.

The chain combines TRBV27 with TRBJ2-7; possibly TRBD2 for D (7 bases). V was cut by 2 bases and J by 4 bases, with 12 bases left in between. CDR3 size: 14 residues. Germline CDR1 and CDR2: MNHEY and SMNVEV (reference sequence). The CDR3 spells CASSLVEGGYEQYF. CDR3 nucleotide sequence: TGTGCCAGCAGTTTAGTGGAGGGGGGGTACGAGCAGTACTTC.

The rearrangement links TRBV21-1 to TRBJ1-1; TRBD1 was called by the table and not checked on the DNA. TRBV21-1 is noted as a pseudogene. The CDR3 extends over 16 amino acids. CDR3 loop: CASSPQTSGQGSEAFF. CDR3 sequence (DNA): TGTGCCAGCAGCCCTCAAACCAGTGGACAGGGTTCTGAAGCTTTCTTT.

V and J are TRBV7-2 and TRBJ2-3; 7 bases align to TRBD1. Germline CDR1 reads SGHTA; CDR2 reads FQGNSA. Germline trimming cut 0 bases from V and 5 bases from J; bases unmatched to any gene: 8. This CDR3 spans 16 amino acids. The CDR3: CASSLAAKGALDTQYF. CDR3 bases: TGTGCCAGCAGCTTAGCGGCGAAGGGGGCCCTAGATACGCAGTATTTT.

The table lists this clone with a few counts. The chain employs TRBV4-3 and TRBJ1-2; a weak D match, TRBD1 (5 bases). Per germline, CDR1 LGHNA and CDR2 YSLEER. The CDR3 extends over 15 amino acids. Trimming took 3 bases from V and 6 from J, leaving 17 bases between them. The CDR3 loop reads CASSQDLTDSNGYTF. Written as DNA, the CDR3 is TGCGCCAGCAGCCAGGATTTGACAGATAGCAATGGCTACACCTTC.

V gene TRBV19 combines with J gene TRBJ1-1; 10 nucleotides match TRBD1. Germline-derived CDR1 and CDR2 are LNHDA and SQIVND (reference sequence). Trimming took 5 bases from V and 0 from J; bases not matched to a gene: 3. The CDR3 is 15 amino acids. For the CDR3, the DNA is TGTGCCAGTAGTCCGGACAGGGGGATGAACACTGAAGCTTTCTTT. Protein product: CASSPDRGMNTEAFF. Based on the CDR3 plus reference TRBV19 and TRBJ1-1, the full variable domain is DGGITQSPKYLFRKEGQNVTLSCEQNLNHDAMYWYRQDPGQGLRLIYYSQIVNDFQKGDIAEGYSVSREKKESFPLTVTSAQKNPTAFYLCASSPDRGMNTEAFFGQGTRLTVV.